The next 30 T cell receptor beta chains were all read from a single sample in a study of Graves' ophthalmopathy and Graves' hyperthyroidism. RNA transcripts were the source from which TCR beta CDR3 regions were amplified. RT-PCR was first run with HTBI primers, then multiplex PCR in a second round. Each CDR3 protein is one row after TCRdb ran MiXCR on the multiplex PCR reads. The repertoire includes about 740,000 distinct CDR3 sequences, 35% to 50% of them detected once, and 40% to 45% sits in the top ten. Sequencing used peripheral blood. These receptor sequences come from an adult man with Graves' ophthalmopathy.

V usage is TRBV6-6 and J usage is TRBJ1-1, with 11 bases lining up with TRBD1. V shed 1 base and J 11 bases; nucleotides not matched to a gene: 6. Germline assignment: CDR1 MNHNY and CDR2 SVGAGI (reference sequence). The CDR3 totals 14 residues. The CDR3 nucleotides read TGTGCCAGCAGTTACTTGGACAGGGGGCATGAGGCTTTCTTT. This encodes CASSYLDRGHEAFF.

CDR3 loop: CASRQTGAEQYF. The CDR3 DNA reads as TGTGCCAGCAGACAGACAGGGGCCGAGCAGTACTTC. This chain connects TRBV2 to TRBJ2-7; TRBD1 aligns across 8 bases. This CDR3 is built from 12 residues. The junction had 4 bases not matched to a gene; V was cut back by 6 bases and J by 6 bases. Germline CDR1 and CDR2: SNHLY and FYNNEI.

CDR3 nucleotides: TGTGCCAGCAGTGAAGCCCACGCGACTAATGAAAAACTGTTTTTT. Protein product: CASSEAHATNEKLFF. V gene TRBV25-1 combines with J gene TRBJ1-4; the D is unclear. V lost 2 bases and J lost 2, with 9 bases in between. From germline, CDR1 is MGHDK and CDR2 SYGVNS. The CDR3 contains 15 residues.

This clonotype occurred many times. Being one base from a much bigger clone, this may be a read error. This rearrangement joins TRBV25-1 to TRBJ2-5, with TRBD1 matching 8 bases. From germline, CDR1 is MGHDK and CDR2 SYGVNS. V lost 6 bases, J lost 4 bases, and 1 base stayed unmatched. This CDR3 has 12 residues. CDR3 in DNA: TGTGCCAGCAGCGGACAGGGAGAGACCCAGTACTTC. Translated: CASSGQGETQYF.

This rearrangement joins TRBV7-6 to TRBJ2-7, with 10 positions matching TRBD2. This CDR3 has 14 amino acids. Germline V gene sequence: CDR1 SGHVS, CDR2 FNYEAQ. With 8 bases clipped from V and 2 bases from J, the junction kept 6 bases outside the gene matches. CDR3 sequence (DNA): TGTGCCAGCGGTACTAGCGGGGCCACCTACGAGCAGTACTTC. It translates to CASGTSGATYEQYF.

The chain carries TRBV29-1 and TRBJ2-3; D possibly uses TRBD1 or TRBD2 (6 bases each). V lost 7 bases to trimming and J lost 1 base, with 21 bases between them. The CDR3 has 16 amino acids. Germline loops: CDR1 SQVTM, CDR2 ANQGSEA. CDR3 sequence: CSAKYRVGGGTDTQYF. The CDR3 DNA reads as TGCAGCGCGAAGTACAGGGTGGGGGGCGGCACAGATACGCAGTATTTT.

This clonotype appeared a few times. This chain joins TRBV12-3 or TRBV12-4 and TRBJ1-2; D not certain. The CDR3 has 14 amino acids. Trimming removed 4 bases at V and 4 bases at J, with 13 bases between. The CDR3 DNA sequence: TGTGCCAGCAGTTCCCGACGGGAAGCCTATGGCTACACCTTC. Its translation: CASSSRREAYGYTF.

This chain links TRBV29-1 with TRBJ2-7, with 11 bases lining up with TRBD1. In germline, CDR1 is SQVTM, CDR2 ANQGSEA. The CDR3 is made up of 11 amino acids. J was trimmed by 7 bases and V by 7 bases; bases with no gene match: 3. CDR3: CSAGQGDEQYF. In DNA form, the CDR3 reads TGCAGCGCGGGACAGGGGGATGAGCAGTACTTC.

V is TRBV6-5 and J is TRBJ1-2; 8 nucleotides match TRBD1. Germline CDR1 reads MNHEY; CDR2 reads SVGAGI. CDR3 length: 14 amino acids. Trimming took 5 bases from V and 8 from J; bases not matched to a gene: 10. CDR3 region: CASSPRTGRPGYTF. In DNA, the CDR3 is TGTGCCAGCAGTCCCCGGACAGGGCGCCCCGGCTACACCTTC.

A word on this clonotype: Since a much larger clone is just one base distant, this may be a read error. The V gene is TRBV7-3, the J gene TRBJ2-7, with a possible D match to TRBD1 (5 bases). This CDR3 region has 12 residues. Germline V gene lookup returns CDR1 SGHTA and CDR2 FQGTGA. Trimming left V 5 bases short and J 12 bases short, with 17 bases between. CDR3 region: CASSLSQGPSYF. The DNA for the CDR3 is TGTGCCAGCAGCCTCTCTCAGGGCCCTTCGTACTTC.

This clonotype was counted many times. The V gene is TRBV19, the J gene TRBJ2-7; tentatively, D is TRBD1 (5 bases). The CDR3 consists of 14 residues. Trimming shortened V by 5 bases and J by 2 bases, and 13 bases separated the two germline ends. Germline-derived CDR1 and CDR2 are LNHDA and SQIVND (reference sequence). The CDR3 sequence: CASSASTGAYEQYF. The CDR3 DNA reads as TGTGCCAGTAGTGCCTCAACAGGCGCCTACGAGCAGTACTTC.

The V and J genes are TRBV20-1 and TRBJ1-2, with no clear D. Trimming stripped 0 bases from V and 6 bases from J, with 11 bases between. Germline assignment: CDR1 DFQATT and CDR2 SNEGSKA (reference sequence). This CDR3 region has 13 residues. The CDR3 region has the DNA TGCAGTGCTAGAGATAGGGCAGTTCATGGCTACACCTTC. Its translation: CSARDRAVHGYTF.

With respect to this clonotype: One end of the junction is discordant with germline, which a read error may explain. This chain joins TRBV7-9 and TRBJ2-6; tentatively, D is TRBD1 (5 bases). Germline V gene data show CDR1 as SEHNR and CDR2 as FQNEAQ (reference sequence). This CDR3 region has 15 residues. This CDR3 reads CASSFENTGANVPTF. CDR3 DNA sequence: TGTGCCAGCAGCTTCGAGAACACTGGGGCCAACGTCCCGACTTTC.

V is TRBV2 and J is TRBJ2-5, with D unclear. This CDR3 comprises 13 residues. Trimming took 6 bases from V and 5 from J, leaving 13 bases between them. Germline CDR1 and CDR2: SNHLY and FYNNEI. CDR3 region: CASRFRILETQYF. CDR3 nucleotides: TGTGCCAGCAGATTTAGGATTTTGGAGACCCAGTACTTC.

This clonotype was observed a few times. The V gene is TRBV5-1, the J gene TRBJ1-1; 7 bases are a match to TRBD1. The germline V gene encodes CDR1 SGHRS and CDR2 YFSETQ. V lost 2 bases and J lost 4; bases outside the gene matches: 5. This CDR3 has 14 amino acids. CDR3 in amino acids: CASSLMSGGTEAFF. The CDR3 nucleotides read TGCGCCAGCAGCTTAATGTCAGGGGGCACTGAAGCTTTCTTT.

The rearrangement links TRBV25-1 to TRBJ2-5; D not certain. The germline V and J ends were trimmed by 8 bases and 0 bases, with 7 bases remaining between them. Germline assignment: CDR1 MGHDK and CDR2 SYGVNS. The CDR3 consists of 12 residues. CDR3 DNA sequence: TGTGCCAGCGGCAGGCACCAAGAGACCCAGTACTTC. Its translation: CASGRHQETQYF. Based on the CDR3 plus reference TRBV25-1 and TRBJ2-5, the full variable domain is EADIYQTPRYLVIGTGKKITLECSQTMGHDKMYWYQQDPGMELHLIHYSYGVNSTEKGDLSSESTVSRIRTEHFPLTLESARPSHTSQYLCASGRHQETQYFGPGTRLLVL.

This rearrangement joins TRBV10-3 to TRBJ1-1; 7 positions match TRBD1. This CDR3 region has 13 residues. CDR1 ENHRY and CDR2 SYGVKD come from the germline V gene. The trim removed 10 bases at V and 3 bases at J, leaving 8 bases unmatched. Here the CDR3 DNA reads TGTGCCAGCAAGGACAGGTCGGACACTGAAGCTTTCTTT. Amino acid sequence: CASKDRSDTEAFF.

Only a few counts were recorded for this clonotype. The rearrangement uses TRBV27 and TRBJ1-2, with a tentative D call TRBD1 (5 bases). The CDR3 has 11 residues. Germline CDR1 MNHEY, CDR2 SMNVEV (reference sequence). Deletions cut 4 bases from V and 7 bases from J, with 7 bases between. The CDR3 sequence: CASSSGRGYTF. DNA for the CDR3: TGTGCCAGCAGTTCGGGACGTGGCTACACCTTC.

This clonotype was counted ten times or more. The chain has TRBV7-8 and TRBJ1-2; D is unresolved. The CDR3 totals 14 residues. Per germline, CDR1 SGHVS and CDR2 FQNEAQ. V was pared by 1 base and J by 10 bases, with 16 bases between. As DNA, the CDR3 is TGTGCCAGCAGCTTAGAGCCAGGCCGCGCCTACTACACCTTC. Amino acids: CASSLEPGRAYYTF.

This clonotype was observed a few times. V is TRBV14 and J is TRBJ1-6; D not certain. Germline V CDR1 and CDR2: SGHDN, FVKESK. The CDR3 length is 14 residues. V gave up 8 bases and J gave up 0 bases, with 8 bases separating them. The DNA for the CDR3 is TGTGCCAGCGGTTTGAGCTCCTATAATTCACCCCTCCACTTT. It specifies CASGLSSYNSPLHF.

The rearrangement uses TRBV2 and TRBJ2-2; 8 nucleotides align to TRBD1. This CDR3 has 16 amino acids. Germline assignment: CDR1 SNHLY and CDR2 FYNNEI. With V trimmed by 3 bases and J by 3 bases, 6 bases remained unmatched. The CDR3 spells CASSDTGTGYTGELFF. The CDR3 DNA reads as TGTGCCAGCAGTGACACCGGGACAGGCTACACCGGGGAGCTGTTTTTT. Full variable domain (missing parts from reference TRBV2 and TRBJ2-2): EPEVTQTPSHQVTQMGQEVILRCVPISNHLYFYWYRQILGQKVEFLVSFYNNEISEKSEIFDDQFSVERPDGSNFTLKIRSTKLEDSAMYFCASSDTGTGYTGELFFGEGSRLTVL.

This clonotype was recorded many times. The chain combines TRBV7-2 with TRBJ1-2, with 8 bases identical to TRBD1. The trim removed 5 bases at V and 4 bases at J, leaving 12 bases unmatched. The CDR3 runs to 16 residues. The germline V gene encodes CDR1 SGHTA and CDR2 FQGNSA. In DNA, the CDR3 is TGTGCCAGCAGCCCAATCAGACAGGGGTCGAGCTATGGCTACACCTTC. It codes for CASSPIRQGSSYGYTF.

Ten or more counts support this clonotype. The chain employs TRBV7-8 and TRBJ2-7, with 11 positions matching TRBD1. V lost 4 bases, J lost 1 base, and 6 bases stayed unmatched. The CDR3 sequence is 16 residues long. The germline V gene encodes CDR1 SGHVS and CDR2 FQNEAQ. The CDR3 reads CASSSRTGGMSYEQYF. The CDR3, as DNA: TGTGCCAGCAGCTCCCGGACAGGGGGCATGTCCTACGAGCAGTACTTC.

The chain recombines TRBV29-1 with TRBJ1-2; no definite D call. The ends were cut back, 4 bases at V and 10 bases at J, with 13 bases in the middle. Germline lookup yields CDR1 SQVTM and CDR2 ANQGSEA. The CDR3 consists of 11 residues. For the CDR3, the DNA is TGCAGCGTTGCGGTGGGCGGAGACTACACCTTC. It codes for CSVAVGGDYTF.

This chain joins TRBV27 and TRBJ1-3; the D is unclear. V gave up 3 bases and J gave up 5 bases, with 11 bases separating them. The CDR3 is 14 amino acids. Per germline, CDR1 MNHEY and CDR2 SMNVEV (reference sequence). DNA of the CDR3: TGTGCCAGCAGTTTCGACAACAAGAGAAACACCATATATTTT. Translation: CASSFDNKRNTIYF.

This clonotype was seen once. The CDR3 coding sequence is TGTGCCAGCAGCCAGGGAGGGGGAGGCAGCAATCAGCCCCAGCATTTT. The encoded protein is CASSQGGGGSNQPQHF. V is TRBV7-9 and J is TRBJ1-5, with D perhaps matching TRBD1 (6 bases). Germline V gives CDR1 SEHNR, CDR2 FQNEAQ (reference sequence). V was pared by 5 bases and J by 1 base, with 15 bases between. This CDR3 has 16 residues.

Comments on this clonotype: An end of the junction does not agree with germline; a read error may underlie this. The chain uses TRBV10-2 and TRBJ1-5; TRBD1 aligns across 7 bases. Germline V gene data show CDR1 as WSHSY and CDR2 as SAAADI. This CDR3 is built from 16 residues. CDR3 sequence reads: CASSYPGRGSNRPQHF. The CDR3 DNA is TGTGCCAGCAGTTACCCAGGCAGGGGGAGCAATCGGCCCCAGCATTTT.

Comments on this clonotype: Being one base from a much bigger clone, this may be a read error. This chain links TRBV10-2 with TRBJ2-7; 7 bases fit TRBD2. From germline, CDR1 is WSHSY and CDR2 SAAADI. The CDR3 is 14 amino acids. V was clipped by 4 bases and J by 4 bases; unmatched bases: 7. CDR3 DNA: TGCGCCAGCAGTGGGTCTGTCGGGGGGTACGAGCAGTACTTC. Translating gives CASSGSVGGYEQYF.

This clonotype was seen a handful of times. This rearrangement joins TRBV2 to TRBJ2-5; D gene unclear. The CDR3 contains 11 residues. CDR1 is SNHLY, CDR2 FYNNEI, per germline. V shed 6 bases and J shed 7 bases, with 9 bases lying between them. The CDR3 region has the DNA TGTGCCAGCAGCCGCGTCGGGACCCAGTACTTC. Translating gives CASSRVGTQYF.

This clonotype has a count of ten or more. V and J are TRBV7-2 and TRBJ2-7; 16 bases match TRBD2. The germline V gene encodes CDR1 SGHTA and CDR2 FQGNSA. The J segment lost 2 bases and the V segment lost 0 bases, leaving 1 base of the junction unmatched. The CDR3 is 17 residues long. The CDR3 is CASSLAGTSGRAYEQYF. The CDR3 coding sequence is TGTGCCAGCAGCTTAGCGGGGACTAGCGGGAGGGCCTACGAGCAGTACTTC.